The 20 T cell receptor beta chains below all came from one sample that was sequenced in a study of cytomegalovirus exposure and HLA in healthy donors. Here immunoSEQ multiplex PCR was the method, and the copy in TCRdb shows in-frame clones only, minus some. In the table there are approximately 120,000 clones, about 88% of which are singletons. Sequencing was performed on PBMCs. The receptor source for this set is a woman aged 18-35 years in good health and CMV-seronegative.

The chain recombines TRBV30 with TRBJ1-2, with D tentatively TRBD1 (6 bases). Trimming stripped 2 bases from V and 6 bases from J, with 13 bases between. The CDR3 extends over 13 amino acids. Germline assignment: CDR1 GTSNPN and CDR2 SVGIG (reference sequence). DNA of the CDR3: TGTGCCTGGAGTCCAGGGGCGTCGGATGGCTACACCTTC. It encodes CAWSPGASDGYTF.

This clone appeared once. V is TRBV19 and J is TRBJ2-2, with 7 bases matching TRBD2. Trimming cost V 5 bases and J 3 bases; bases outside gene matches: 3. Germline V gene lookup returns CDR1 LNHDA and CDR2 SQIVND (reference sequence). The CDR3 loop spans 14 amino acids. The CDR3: CASSGGDDTGELFF. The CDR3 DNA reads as TGTGCCAGTAGTGGGGGGGACGACACCGGGGAGCTGTTTTTT.

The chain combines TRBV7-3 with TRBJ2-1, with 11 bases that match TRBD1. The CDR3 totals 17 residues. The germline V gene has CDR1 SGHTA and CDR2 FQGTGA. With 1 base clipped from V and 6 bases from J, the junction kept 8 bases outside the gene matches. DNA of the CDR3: TGTGCCAGCAGCTTAATCGCTGGACAGGGGGCGGTCAATGAGCAGTTCTTC. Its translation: CASSLIAGQGAVNEQFF.

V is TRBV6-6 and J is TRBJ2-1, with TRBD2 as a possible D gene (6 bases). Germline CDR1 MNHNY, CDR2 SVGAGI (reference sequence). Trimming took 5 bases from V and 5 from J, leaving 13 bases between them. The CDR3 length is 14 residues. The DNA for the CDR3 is TGTGCCAGCAGTCCCGGGACTCAAGACAATGAGCAGTTCTTC. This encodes CASSPGTQDNEQFF.

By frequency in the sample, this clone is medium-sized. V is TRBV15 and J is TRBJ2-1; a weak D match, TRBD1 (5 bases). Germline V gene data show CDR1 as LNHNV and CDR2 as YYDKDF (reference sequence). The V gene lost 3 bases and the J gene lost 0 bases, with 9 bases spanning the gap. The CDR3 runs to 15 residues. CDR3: CATSSGRDSYNEQFF. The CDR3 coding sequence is TGTGCCACCAGCAGTGGCAGGGACTCCTACAATGAGCAGTTCTTC. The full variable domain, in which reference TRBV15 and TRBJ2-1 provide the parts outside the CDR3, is DAMVIQNPRYQVTQFGKPVTLSCSQTLNHNVMYWYQQKSSQAPKLLFHYYDKDFNNEADTPDNFQSRRPNTSFCFLDIRSPGLGDTAMYLCATSSGRDSYNEQFFGPGTRLTVL.

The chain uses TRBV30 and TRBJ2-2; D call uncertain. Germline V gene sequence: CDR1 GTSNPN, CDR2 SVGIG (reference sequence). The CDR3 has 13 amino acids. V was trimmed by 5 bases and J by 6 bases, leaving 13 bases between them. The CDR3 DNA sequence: TGTGCCTGGGAATTCCCCGACTCCGGGGAGCTGTTTTTT. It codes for CAWEFPDSGELFF.

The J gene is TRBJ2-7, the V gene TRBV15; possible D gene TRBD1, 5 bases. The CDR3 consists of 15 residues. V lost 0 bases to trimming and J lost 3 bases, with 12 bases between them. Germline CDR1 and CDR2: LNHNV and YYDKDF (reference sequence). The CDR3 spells CATSREGQGNYEQYF. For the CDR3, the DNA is TGTGCCACCAGCAGAGAGGGTCAGGGAAACTACGAGCAGTACTTC.

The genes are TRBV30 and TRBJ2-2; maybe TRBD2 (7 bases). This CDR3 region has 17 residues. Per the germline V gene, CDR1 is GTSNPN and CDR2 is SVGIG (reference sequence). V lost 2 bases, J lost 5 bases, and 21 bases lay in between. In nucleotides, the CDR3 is TGTGCCTGGAGTCATCACGTAGGGGGGGGTGGTACCGGGGAGCTGTTTTTT. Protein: CAWSHHVGGGGTGELFF.

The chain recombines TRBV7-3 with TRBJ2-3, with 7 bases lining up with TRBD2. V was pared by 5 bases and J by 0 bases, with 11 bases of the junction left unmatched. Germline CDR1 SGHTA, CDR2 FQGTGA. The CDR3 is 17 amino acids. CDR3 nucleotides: TGTGCCAGCAGCCCAAACGGGGCGGGAGTAAGCACAGATACGCAGTATTTT. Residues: CASSPNGAGVSTDTQYF.

The CDR3: CATTRTDGTQYF. The CDR3 coding sequence is TGTGCCACCACCAGGACAGATGGGACCCAGTACTTC. The V call is TRBV28, the J call TRBJ2-5; a weak D match, TRBD1 (6 bases). V was cut by 10 bases and J by 7 bases, with 16 bases left in between. The CDR3 is 12 residues long. Germline CDR1 is MDHEN and CDR2 is SYDVKM.

The CDR3 here is CASSQDPIAGKGYTF. CDR3 DNA sequence: TGTGCCAGCAGCCAAGATCCCATCGCAGGGAAAGGCTACACCTTC. This sequence joins TRBV14 and TRBJ1-2; tentative D call: TRBD1 (5 bases). CDR1 and CDR2 from the germline V gene are SGHDN and FVKESK. The V gene lost 0 bases and the J gene lost 8 bases, with 16 bases spanning the gap. This CDR3 is 15 amino acids long. Full variable domain (outside the CDR3, taken from reference TRBV14 and TRBJ1-2): EAGVTQFPSHSVIEKGQTVTLRCDPISGHDNLYWYRRVMGKEIKFLLHFVKESKQDESGMPNNRFLAERTGGTYSTLKVQPAELEDSGVYFCASSQDPIAGKGYTFGSGTRLTVV.

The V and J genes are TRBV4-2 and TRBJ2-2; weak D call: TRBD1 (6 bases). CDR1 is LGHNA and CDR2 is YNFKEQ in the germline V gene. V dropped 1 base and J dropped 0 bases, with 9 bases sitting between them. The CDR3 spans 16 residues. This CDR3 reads CASSQAGEANTGELFF. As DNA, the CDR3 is TGTGCCAGCAGCCAAGCAGGGGAAGCGAACACCGGGGAGCTGTTTTTT.

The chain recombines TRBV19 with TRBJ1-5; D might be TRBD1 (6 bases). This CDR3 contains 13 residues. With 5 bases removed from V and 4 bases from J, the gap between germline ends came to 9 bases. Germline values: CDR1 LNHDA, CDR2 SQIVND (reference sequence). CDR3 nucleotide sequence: TGTGCCAGTAGTGGTACAGGGAATCAGCCCCAGCATTTT. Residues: CASSGTGNQPQHF.

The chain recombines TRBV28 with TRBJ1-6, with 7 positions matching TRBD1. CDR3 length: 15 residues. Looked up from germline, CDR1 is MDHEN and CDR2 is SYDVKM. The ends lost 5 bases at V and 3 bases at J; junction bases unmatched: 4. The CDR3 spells CASSLGGRYNSPLHF. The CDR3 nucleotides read TGTGCCAGCAGTCTAGGGGGCCGCTATAATTCACCCCTCCACTTT.

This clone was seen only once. The CDR3 loop reads CASSQVYVRGGDYGYTF. DNA for the CDR3: TGCGCCAGCAGCCAAGTTTATGTCCGGGGGGGGGACTATGGCTACACCTTC. V gene TRBV4-3 combines with J gene TRBJ1-2, with D possibly matching TRBD1 (5 bases). The CDR3 has 17 residues. V gave up 1 base and J gave up 3 bases, with 18 bases separating them. In germline, CDR1 is LGHNA, CDR2 YSLEER.

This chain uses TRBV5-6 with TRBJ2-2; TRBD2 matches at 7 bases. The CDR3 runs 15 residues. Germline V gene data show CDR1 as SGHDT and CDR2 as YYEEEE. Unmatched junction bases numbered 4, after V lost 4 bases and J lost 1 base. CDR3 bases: TGTGCCAGCAGCACCCCTAGCGGGAACACCGGGGAGCTGTTTTTT. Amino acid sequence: CASSTPSGNTGELFF.

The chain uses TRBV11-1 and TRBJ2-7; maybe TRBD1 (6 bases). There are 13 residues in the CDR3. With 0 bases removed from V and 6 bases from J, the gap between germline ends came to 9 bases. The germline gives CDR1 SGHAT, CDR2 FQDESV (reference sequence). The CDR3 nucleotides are TGTGCCAGCAGCTTAGCCGGGACAAGCGAGCAGTACTTC. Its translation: CASSLAGTSEQYF.

The CDR3 here is CASSLSKGEPSYEQYF. The CDR3 region has the DNA TGTGCCAGCAGTTTATCTAAGGGGGAACCCTCCTACGAGCAGTACTTC. This chain uses TRBV27 with TRBJ2-7; D possibly corresponds to TRBD1 (6 bases). The CDR3 runs to 16 residues. With 0 bases removed from V and 0 bases from J, the gap between germline ends came to 12 bases. CDR1 MNHEY and CDR2 SMNVEV come from the germline V gene (reference sequence).

The CDR3 region is CASGRGPYEQYF. CDR3 coding DNA: TGTGCCAGCGGGAGGGGCCCCTACGAGCAGTACTTC. The J gene is TRBJ2-7, the V gene TRBV2, with TRBD2 matching 7 bases. There are 12 residues in the CDR3. With 8 bases clipped from V and 2 bases from J, the junction kept 3 bases outside the gene matches. The germline gives CDR1 SNHLY, CDR2 FYNNEI.

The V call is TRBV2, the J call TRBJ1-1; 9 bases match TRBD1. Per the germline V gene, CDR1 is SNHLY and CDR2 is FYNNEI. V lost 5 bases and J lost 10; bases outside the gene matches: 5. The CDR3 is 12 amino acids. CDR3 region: CASSSATGGAFF. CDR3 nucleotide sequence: TGTGCCAGCAGTTCGGCGACAGGGGGAGCTTTCTTT.